This T cell receptor (beta chain) emerged from a study of human CD8 memory T cell subsets. The TCR beta sequencing libraries came from UMI-labeled 5' RACE. For each CDR3 protein, TCRdb gives one entry from its re-call of the 5' RACE reads, without DNA. The listing contains around 10,000 distinct CDR3 sequences. The source material was CD8+ stem-like memory T cells (TSCM and TCM) sorted from PBMCs. The subset here: stem-like memory CD8 T cells (TSTEM), CCR7+ PD-1- TIGIT-. The receptor source for this set is a human donor in good health.

The V call is TRBV6-2 or TRBV6-3, the J call TRBJ2-1; TCRdb reports TRBD2, a call that lacks DNA to check it against. This CDR3 is built from 14 residues. Germline CDR1 and CDR2: MNHEY and SVGEGT. The CDR3 reads CASSETSTYNEQFF.